The table lists the clone carrying this T cell receptor beta chain with a few counts. Autoimmune disease history or systemic immunosuppression disqualified patients. Sequencing was performed with immunoSEQ multiplex PCR; in TCRdb, only in-frame clones are kept and a portion is missing. The sample has some 83,000 clones; more than 70% are singletons. This specimen belongs to a study of OX40 agonist ivuxolimab in advanced cancers. Germline CDR1 reads SGHTA; CDR2 reads FQGTGA. Trimming took 5 bases from V and 7 from J, leaving 12 bases between them. The CDR3 is 13 residues long. The TCR comes from an adult with an advanced solid tumor such as melanoma, head and neck, liver or kidney cancer. The V and J genes are TRBV7-3 and TRBJ2-1; D unclear. The starting material was CD4+ or CD8+ T cells sorted from blood, obtained in a trial of the OX40 agonist ivuxolimab. In DNA form, the CDR3 reads TGTGCCAGCAGCCAAGCCGGGCAGAATGAGCAGTTCTTC. Protein sequence: CASSQAGQNEQFF.